Listed below are T cell receptor beta chains from one sample, sequenced in a study of T-cell reconstitution after alpha-beta-depleted transplantation in children. TCRdb ran MiXCR on the PCR reads and lists one entry per CDR3 protein. In the table there are some 350,000 distinct CDR3 sequences, 9% to 12% of which are singletons. The sequenced sample was PBMCs from the stem cell graft donor, obtained from the stem cell graft. These receptors originate from a human donor who donated a stem cell graft to a child with acute lymphoblastic leukemia. Each CDR3 is given with its conserved first and last residue. Rows may omit the clone size; those that give it use once, few, many or a size class.

TRBV12-3/TRBV12-4	TRBJ2-7	14	.	CASSLVGGSNEQYF
TRBV20-1	TRBJ1-2	13	few	CSATGGRLDGYTF
TRBV10-3	TRBJ2-7	14	many	CAISAGTGLYEQYF
TRBV19	TRBJ2-7	14	.	CASSVRTTEYEQYF
TRBV30	TRBJ2-2	16	few	CAWTPPPGANTGELFF
TRBV28	TRBJ1-2	14	many	CASSPSTVVYGYTF
TRBV25-1	TRBJ2-6	18	few	CASSEGLGGSSGANVLTF
TRBV12-3/TRBV12-4	TRBJ2-5	17	few	CASSQAGLHIGSETQYF
TRBV5-6	TRBJ2-3	14	.	CASSPFGREDTQYF
TRBV7-2	TRBJ2-3	15	.	CASSFFSARTDTQYF
TRBV19	TRBJ1-1	13	few	CASSWAANTEAFF
TRBV4-3	TRBJ2-7	16	few	CASSQDWGGGPYEQYF
TRBV12-3/TRBV12-4	TRBJ2-7	12	few	CASTRDSYEQYF
TRBV7-2	TRBJ2-7	14	.	CASSAGQTVGEQYF
TRBV15	TRBJ2-3	14	few	CATRRRTPGHTQYF
TRBV6-5	TRBJ2-1	16	many	CASSLFRKSSYNEQFF
TRBV9	TRBJ2-2	13	few	CASGTANTGELFF
TRBV5-1	TRBJ2-7	16	many	CASSSGGFGGGYEQYF
TRBV11-2	TRBJ2-2	15	.	CASSSPEGGKGELFF
TRBV3-1	TRBJ2-3	16	few	CASSQGSAGSADTQYF